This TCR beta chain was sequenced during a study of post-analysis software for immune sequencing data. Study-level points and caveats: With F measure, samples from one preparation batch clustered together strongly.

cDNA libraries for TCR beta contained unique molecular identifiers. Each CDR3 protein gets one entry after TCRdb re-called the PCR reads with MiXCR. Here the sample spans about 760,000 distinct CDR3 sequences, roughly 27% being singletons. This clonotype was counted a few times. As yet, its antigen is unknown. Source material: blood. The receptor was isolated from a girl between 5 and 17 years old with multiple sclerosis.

The CDR3, as DNA: TGTGCCAGCAGCTTTCCGGGTTTCGAGGGGTCCTACGAGCAGTACTTC. This encodes CASSFPGFEGSYEQYF. The chain employs TRBV5-6 and TRBJ2-7; the D gene could be TRBD1 or TRBD2 (5 bases each). Trimming stripped 2 bases from V and 1 base from J, with 16 bases between. The CDR3 is 16 amino acids. Germline V gives CDR1 SGHDT, CDR2 YYEEEE.